The 4 T cell receptor beta chains below were found in one sample sequenced in a study of Ad26.COV2.S vaccination and SARS-CoV-2 variants. The method was immunoSEQ multiplex PCR; TCRdb's version includes in-frame clones alone and lacks a portion of them. This sample has 300,000 to 400,000 clones, with around four fifths found just once. Treatment here: about 20 received Ad26.COV2.S at low or high dose, single or two shots; about five received placebo; per-sample allocation not given. Sampling occurred on day 63 after the first vaccine or placebo injection. Sequencing used peripheral blood, obtained in a trial of Ad26.COV2.S vaccine versus placebo. The receptors shown here come from a person between 18 and 60 years old who received the Ad26.COV2.S COVID-19 vaccine or a placebo.

The sample holds one count of this clone. The chain uses TRBV7-2 and TRBJ2-5; 7 bases align to TRBD1. The CDR3 spans 14 residues. Germline CDR1 is SGHTA and CDR2 is FQGNSA. Trimming cost V 5 bases and J 5 bases; bases outside gene matches: 8. The CDR3 coding sequence is TGTGCCAGCAGCCTTAACAGGGGTTCGGAGACCCAGTACTTC. This gives the protein CASSLNRGSETQYF.

The V and J genes are TRBV5-1 and TRBJ1-6; TRBD1 matches at 9 bases. Germline CDR1 SGHRS, CDR2 YFSETQ. This CDR3 has 15 residues. V dropped 2 bases and J dropped 13; count of bases not matched to a gene: 10. The CDR3 nucleotides read TGCGCCAGCAGCTTTTCCGGGACAGGGACTAATCCCCTCCACTTT. This translates into CASSFSGTGTNPLHF.

The rearrangement links TRBV7-2 to TRBJ2-5; 11 bases line up with TRBD2. Germline V gives CDR1 SGHTA, CDR2 FQGNSA. The CDR3 has 15 residues. Trimming at V came to 4 bases and at J to 2 bases, leaving 3 bases not matched to a gene. The CDR3 nucleotides are TGTGCCAGCAGCTCTAGCGGGGGGACACAAGAGACCCAGTACTTC. It specifies CASSSSGGTQETQYF.

The chain uses TRBV2 and TRBJ2-7; no definite D call. Germline loops: CDR1 SNHLY, CDR2 FYNNEI. The CDR3 spans 14 residues. V was shortened by 3 bases and J by 0 bases, with 9 bases between the two germline ends. The CDR3 sequence: CASSEAASSYEQYF. CDR3 bases: TGTGCCAGCAGTGAGGCAGCCAGCTCCTACGAGCAGTACTTC.